A single sample gave rise to the 24 T cell receptor beta chains below, sequenced in a study of blood T cell repertoires in COVID-19. TCRdb's copy holds only in-frame clones and misses some; the assay was immunoSEQ multiplex PCR. This sample has 40,000 to 45,000 clones, with over 90% found just once. The specimen was peripheral blood. The origin of the receptors is a human donor in a cohort sampled during active COVID-19.

This clone was seen once. The rearrangement uses TRBV5-1 and TRBJ1-5; D remains unclear. V lost 1 base to trimming and J lost 0 bases, with 14 bases between them. There are 17 residues in the CDR3. CDR1 and CDR2 (germline): SGHRS, YFSETQ. The CDR3 is CASSLFTDYNSNQPQHF. The CDR3 region has the DNA TGCGCCAGCAGCTTGTTCACAGACTACAATAGCAATCAGCCCCAGCATTTT.

The rearrangement uses TRBV7-2 and TRBJ1-3; tentatively, D is TRBD1 (5 bases). CDR1 and CDR2 from the germline V gene are SGHTA and FQGNSA. Trimming removed 5 bases at V and 4 bases at J, with 18 bases between. The CDR3 runs 16 residues. CDR3 DNA: TGTGCCAGCAGCCCACTCGGCCGGACATTAGGAAACACCATATATTTT. It translates to CASSPLGRTLGNTIYF.

This chain joins TRBV4-3 and TRBJ2-7; 9 nucleotides agree with TRBD1. V lost 4 bases and J lost 3; bases outside the gene matches: 4. In germline, CDR1 is LGHNA, CDR2 YSLEER. The CDR3 is made up of 14 amino acids. The CDR3: CASSLGGQGYEQYF. Written as DNA, the CDR3 is TGCGCCAGCAGCCTGGGGGGACAGGGCTACGAGCAGTACTTC.

The J gene is TRBJ2-7, the V gene TRBV4-2, with a tentative D call TRBD2 (6 bases). Germline V gene sequence: CDR1 LGHNA, CDR2 YNFKEQ. V lost 0 bases to trimming and J lost 6 bases, with 9 bases between them. The CDR3 is 13 amino acids. The CDR3 region is CASSQDTSREQYF. For the CDR3, the DNA is TGTGCCAGCAGCCAAGATACTAGCCGCGAGCAGTACTTC.

The chain links TRBV6-5 to TRBJ2-1; 7 nucleotides match TRBD2. Germline CDR1 reads MNHEY; CDR2 reads SVGAGI. CDR3 length equals 15 residues. The V segment lost 6 bases and the J segment 1 base; nucleotides outside the gene matches: 6. The CDR3 sequence is CASRASGLSYNEQFF. Written as DNA, the CDR3 is TGTGCCAGCAGGGCTAGCGGATTATCCTACAATGAGCAGTTCTTC.

The CDR3 is CASSQAPWGQEYNEQFF. Here the CDR3 DNA reads TGTGCCAGCAGCCAAGCCCCCTGGGGACAGGAATACAATGAGCAGTTCTTC. The chain couples TRBV3-1 (or the pseudogene TRBV3-2) to TRBJ2-1, with 8 positions matching TRBD1. With V trimmed by 1 base and J by 4 bases, 9 bases remained unmatched. The germline CDR1 and CDR2 sequences are LGHDT and YNNKEL (reference sequence). CDR3 size: 17 residues.

The chain carries TRBV6-4 and TRBJ2-7; 9 bases agree with TRBD2. Germline V gene lookup returns CDR1 MRHNA and CDR2 SNTAGT. The V and J ends lost 6 bases and 6 bases, in that order; junction bases with no gene match: 9. This CDR3 has 14 amino acids. CDR3 loop: CASRLAGVSSEQYF. The DNA for the CDR3 is TGTGCCAGCAGATTAGCGGGAGTATCTTCCGAGCAGTACTTC.

The chain combines TRBV6-4 with TRBJ1-2; 9 bases map to TRBD1. This CDR3 comprises 15 residues. The junction had 6 bases not matched to a gene; V was cut back by 6 bases and J by 1 base. CDR1 and CDR2 (germline): MRHNA, SNTAGT. The CDR3 region is CASSLTGQGNYGYTF. In nucleotides, the CDR3 is TGTGCCAGCAGCCTCACGGGACAGGGTAACTATGGCTACACCTTC.

The chain links TRBV28 to TRBJ1-1; D unresolved. V was pared by 4 bases and J by 5 bases, with 11 bases between. The CDR3 spans 13 residues. In germline, CDR1 is MDHEN, CDR2 SYDVKM. CDR3 sequence: CASSYDSITEAFF. CDR3 coding DNA: TGTGCCAGCAGTTATGATAGCATTACTGAAGCTTTCTTT.

The J gene is TRBJ1-2, the V gene TRBV18; 8 nucleotides agree with TRBD1. The length of the CDR3 is 14 residues. Unmatched junction bases numbered 7, after V lost 6 bases and J lost 4 bases. Germline V CDR1 and CDR2: KGHSH, LQKENI. The CDR3 DNA sequence: TGTGCCAGCTCCCGCCAGGGGGCTAGCTATGGCTACACCTTC. Translated, it gives CASSRQGASYGYTF.

This sequence joins TRBV9 and TRBJ2-2; D is undetermined. The CDR3 runs 16 residues. Germline CDR1 and CDR2: SGDLS and YYNGEE. V dropped 0 bases and J dropped 3 bases, with 12 bases sitting between them. CDR3 sequence: CASSVDSRPDTGELFF. The CDR3 coding sequence is TGTGCCAGCAGCGTAGATAGCCGGCCGGACACCGGGGAGCTGTTTTTT. The entire variable domain, with the rest obtained from reference TRBV9 and TRBJ2-2, is as follows: DSGVTQTPKHLITATGQRVTLRCSPRSGDLSVYWYQQSLDQGLQFLIQYYNGEERAKGNILERFSAQQFPDLHSELNLSSLELGDSALYFCASSVDSRPDTGELFFGEGSRLTVL.

As for this clone: One end of the junction is discordant with germline, which a read error may explain. This chain joins TRBV30 and TRBJ2-2, with D hard to call. The CDR3 runs to 13 residues. Per germline, CDR1 GTSNPN and CDR2 SVGIG (reference sequence). The CDR3 DNA reads TGTGCCTGGAGTGTCGCGAAGACCGGGGAGCTGTTTTTT. This codes for CAWSVAKTGELFF.

Written as DNA, the CDR3 is TGTGCCAGCAGCGTAGAGGACGGGAGGGAACACGAGCAGTACTTC. It codes for CASSVEDGREHEQYF. The chain uses TRBV9 and TRBJ2-7; 8 positions agree with TRBD2. The germline CDR1 and CDR2 sequences are SGDLS and YYNGEE. This CDR3 contains 15 residues. Losses at the gene ends were 0 bases for V and 5 bases for J; bases not matched to a gene: 7.

The rearrangement links TRBV16 to TRBJ2-1; TRBD1 might be the D (6 bases). The V end was cut by 2 bases, the J end by 0 bases, with 8 bases between. The CDR3 sequence is 15 residues long. Per germline, CDR1 KGHSY and CDR2 FQNENV. CDR3 coding DNA: TGTGCCAGCAGCCAAAACAGGGACTCCTACAATGAGCAGTTCTTC. It specifies CASSQNRDSYNEQFF.

The V and J genes are TRBV5-1 and TRBJ2-1; TRBD2 matches at 7 bases. V gave up 4 bases and J gave up 5 bases; unmatched junction bases: 12. The CDR3 runs 16 residues. The V gene's germline CDR1 is SGHRS and CDR2 YFSETQ. The CDR3 spells CASSRGEGLSNNEQFF. As DNA, the CDR3 is TGCGCCAGCAGCCGTGGAGAGGGACTATCCAACAATGAGCAGTTCTTC.

This clone was detected once. The V gene is TRBV7-7, the J gene TRBJ2-3; D gene ambiguous. The CDR3 is made up of 14 amino acids. V was trimmed by 5 bases and J by 0 bases, leaving 9 bases between them. CDR1 and CDR2 (germline): SSHAT, FNYEAQ (reference sequence). As DNA, the CDR3 is TGTGCCAGCAGCCTGTCTCTTAGCACAGATACGCAGTATTTT. This codes for CASSLSLSTDTQYF. Drawing the rest from reference TRBV7-7 and TRBJ2-3, the complete variable domain is GAGVSQSPRYKVTKRGQDVTLRCDPISSHATLYWYQQALGQGPEFLTYFNYEAQPDKSGLPSDRFSAERPEGSISTLTIQRTEQRDSAMYRCASSLSLSTDTQYFGPGTRLTVL.

A note on this clone: At one end, the junction sequence differs from germline, possibly due to a read error. V usage is TRBV6-1 and J usage is TRBJ2-2; D possibly corresponds to TRBD1 (6 bases). The CDR3 totals 16 residues. The germline CDR1 and CDR2 sequences are MNHNS and SASEGT. In DNA, the CDR3 is TGTGCCAGCAGCGAAGAAGGACAGCTGAACACCGGGGAGCTGTTTTTT. This gives the protein CASSEEGQLNTGELFF.

V gene TRBV28 combines with J gene TRBJ2-6, with D unresolved. The CDR3 extends over 14 amino acids. V shed 5 bases and J shed 1 base, with 6 bases lying between them. Germline CDR1 and CDR2: MDHEN and SYDVKM. The CDR3 is CASSRGSGANVLTF. The CDR3 nucleotides read TGTGCCAGCAGTAGAGGATCTGGGGCCAACGTCCTGACTTTC.

This chain joins TRBV19 and TRBJ2-1; TRBD1 agrees at 8 bases. The CDR3 covers 14 residues. With V trimmed by 3 bases and J by 9 bases, 7 bases remained unmatched. Germline V gene lookup returns CDR1 LNHDA and CDR2 SQIVND (reference sequence). In DNA form, the CDR3 reads TGTGCCAGTAGTATGTATGGTACAGGGGGTGAGCAGTTCTTC. Amino acid sequence: CASSMYGTGGEQFF.

The V call is TRBV19, the J call TRBJ1-5; 7 bases are a match to TRBD1. The CDR3 sequence is 16 residues long. V was clipped by 5 bases and J by 2 bases; unmatched bases: 9. Germline loops: CDR1 LNHDA, CDR2 SQIVND (reference sequence). The chain's CDR3 is CASSVRQGGGNQPQHF. The CDR3 DNA is TGTGCCAGTAGTGTCAGACAGGGCGGCGGCAATCAGCCCCAGCATTTT.

The chain uses TRBV12-3 or TRBV12-4 and TRBJ2-1; the D gene is possibly TRBD2 (6 bases). CDR3 size: 12 residues. With 9 bases removed from V and 7 bases from J, the gap between germline ends came to 13 bases. CDR3 sequence reads: CASTSSGNEQFF. In DNA, the CDR3 is TGTGCCAGTACCTCCAGCGGGAATGAGCAGTTCTTC.

In the case of this clone: In the same sample, other DNA sequences code for this CDR3. This chain joins TRBV4-1 and TRBJ2-7; 11 bases line up with TRBD1. This CDR3 is built from 15 residues. Losses at the gene ends were 0 bases for V and 4 bases for J; bases not matched to a gene: 2. Germline V gene data show CDR1 as MGHRA and CDR2 as YSYEKL. CDR3 in amino acids: CASSQEGTGGYEQYF. The CDR3 bases are TGCGCCAGCAGCCAAGAAGGGACAGGGGGTTACGAGCAGTACTTC.

The chain is built from TRBV19 and TRBJ2-7, with D perhaps TRBD1 (5 bases). Looked up from germline, CDR1 is LNHDA and CDR2 is SQIVND (reference sequence). Trimming removed 3 bases from V and 2 bases from J, with 14 bases in between. CDR3 size: 15 residues. This chain's CDR3 is CASSIARQGPYEQYF. CDR3 DNA: TGTGCCAGTAGTATTGCCCGGCAGGGTCCCTACGAGCAGTACTTC.

V usage is TRBV29-1 and J usage is TRBJ1-3; tentatively, D is TRBD1 (6 bases). This CDR3 comprises 13 residues. The germline V and J ends were trimmed by 7 bases and 1 base, with 11 bases remaining between them. Germline assignment: CDR1 SQVTM and CDR2 ANQGSEA. CDR3 region: CSAQGTSGNTIYF. CDR3 sequence (DNA): TGCAGCGCTCAGGGGACATCTGGAAACACCATATATTTT. Drawing the rest from reference TRBV29-1 and TRBJ1-3, the complete variable domain is SAVISQKPSRDICQRGTSLTIQCQVDSQVTMMFWYRQQPGQSLTLIATANQGSEATYESGFVIDKFPISRPNLTFSTLTVSNMSPEDSSIYLCSAQGTSGNTIYFGEGSWLTVV.